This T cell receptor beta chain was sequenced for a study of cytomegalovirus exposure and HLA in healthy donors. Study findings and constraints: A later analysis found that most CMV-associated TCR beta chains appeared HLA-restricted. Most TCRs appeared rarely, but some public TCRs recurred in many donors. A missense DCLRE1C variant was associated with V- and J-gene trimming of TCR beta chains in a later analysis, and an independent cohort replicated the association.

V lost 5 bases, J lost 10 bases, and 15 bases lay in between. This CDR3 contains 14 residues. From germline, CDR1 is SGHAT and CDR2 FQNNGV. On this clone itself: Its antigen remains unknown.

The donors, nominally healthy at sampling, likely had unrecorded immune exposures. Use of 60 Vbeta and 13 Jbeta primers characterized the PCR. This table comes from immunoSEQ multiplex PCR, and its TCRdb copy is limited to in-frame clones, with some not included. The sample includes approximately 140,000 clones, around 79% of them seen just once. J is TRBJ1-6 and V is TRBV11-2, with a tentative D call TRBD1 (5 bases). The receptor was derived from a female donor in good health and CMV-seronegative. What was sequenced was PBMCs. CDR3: CASSPDRGYSPLHF. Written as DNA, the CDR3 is TGTGCCAGCAGCCCCGACAGAGGATACTCACCCCTCCACTTT. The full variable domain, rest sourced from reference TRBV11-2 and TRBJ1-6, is EAGVAQSPRYKIIEKRQSVAFWCNPISGHATLYWYQQILGQGPKLLIQFQNNGVVDDSQLPKDRFSAERLKGVDSTLKIQPAKLEDSAVYLCASSPDRGYSPLHFGNGTRLTVT.